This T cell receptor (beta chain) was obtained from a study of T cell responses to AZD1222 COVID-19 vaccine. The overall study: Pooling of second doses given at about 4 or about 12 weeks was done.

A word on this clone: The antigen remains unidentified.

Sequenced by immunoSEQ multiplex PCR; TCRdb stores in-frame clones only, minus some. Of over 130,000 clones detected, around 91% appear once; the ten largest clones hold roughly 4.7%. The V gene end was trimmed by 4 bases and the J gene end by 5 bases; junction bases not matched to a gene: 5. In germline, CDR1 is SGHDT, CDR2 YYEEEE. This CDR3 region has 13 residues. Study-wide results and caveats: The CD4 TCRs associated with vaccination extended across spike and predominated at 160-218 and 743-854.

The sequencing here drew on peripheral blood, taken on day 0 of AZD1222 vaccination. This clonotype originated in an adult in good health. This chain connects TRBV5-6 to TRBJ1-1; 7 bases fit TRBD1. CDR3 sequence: CASSRTGVTEAFF. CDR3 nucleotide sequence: TGTGCCAGCAGCCGAACAGGGGTGACTGAAGCTTTCTTT.